This T cell receptor beta chain was identified during a study of Graves' ophthalmopathy and Graves' hyperthyroidism. Overall study: Prior to any treatment, peripheral blood was collected at the time of initial diagnosis. General study findings and limits: Blood samples also showed most expanded thyroid clonotypes exceeding 0.001 frequency. A model of 13 signatures distinguished ophthalmopathy from stable hyperthyroidism at approximately 90% sensitivity and 81.08% specificity.

The sequenced template was RNA, covering the TCR beta CDR3 region. In the first round, RT-PCR was carried out with HTBI primers, and a multiplex PCR formed the second round. TCRdb recomputed calls from the multiplex PCR reads with MiXCR, one row per CDR3 protein. The sample includes some 160,000 distinct CDR3 sequences, 35% to 45% of them seen just once. Germline values: CDR1 MNHEY, CDR2 SVGEGT. The CDR3 has 14 residues. Trimming left V 5 bases short and J 0 bases short, with 11 bases between. Clinicians diagnosed using symptoms, serum thyroxine, TRAb, thyroid ultrasound and orbital computed tomography. Comment on this clonotype: Its antigen is not known.

This sequence joins TRBV6-2 or TRBV6-3 and TRBJ2-7, with D uncertain. The receptor's source is a man younger than 40 with Graves' ophthalmopathy. Sequenced material: peripheral blood. This CDR3 is CASSPHPGSYEQYF. CDR3 DNA sequence: TGTGCCAGCAGTCCCCACCCTGGCTCCTACGAGCAGTACTTC.